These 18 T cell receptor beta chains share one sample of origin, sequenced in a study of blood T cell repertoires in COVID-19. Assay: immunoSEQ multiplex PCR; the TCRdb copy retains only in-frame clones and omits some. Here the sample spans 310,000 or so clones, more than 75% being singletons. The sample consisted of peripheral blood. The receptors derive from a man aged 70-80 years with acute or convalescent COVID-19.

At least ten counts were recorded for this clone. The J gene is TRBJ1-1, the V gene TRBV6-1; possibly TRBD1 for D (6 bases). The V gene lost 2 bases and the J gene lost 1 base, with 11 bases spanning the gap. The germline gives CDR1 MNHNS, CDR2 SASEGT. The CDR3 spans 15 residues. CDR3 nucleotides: TGTGCCAGCAGTGAACCCGCCAGGGGGAACACTGAAGCTTTCTTT. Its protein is CASSEPARGNTEAFF.

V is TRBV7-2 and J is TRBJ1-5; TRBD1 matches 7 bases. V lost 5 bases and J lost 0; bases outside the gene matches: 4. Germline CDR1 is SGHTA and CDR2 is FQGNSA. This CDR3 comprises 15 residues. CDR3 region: CASSATGLSNQPQHF. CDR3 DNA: TGTGCCAGCAGCGCGACAGGGCTTAGCAATCAGCCCCAGCATTTT.

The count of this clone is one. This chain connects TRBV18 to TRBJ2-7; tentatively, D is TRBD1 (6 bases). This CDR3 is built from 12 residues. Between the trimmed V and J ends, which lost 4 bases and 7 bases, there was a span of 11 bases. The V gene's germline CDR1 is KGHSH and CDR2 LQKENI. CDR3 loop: CASSLWGPEQYF. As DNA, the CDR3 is TGTGCCAGCTCACTCTGGGGGCCAGAGCAGTACTTC.

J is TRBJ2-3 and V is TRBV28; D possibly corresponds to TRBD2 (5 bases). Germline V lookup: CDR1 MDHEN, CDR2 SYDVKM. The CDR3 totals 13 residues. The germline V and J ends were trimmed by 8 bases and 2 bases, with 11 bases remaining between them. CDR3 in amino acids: CASRGPNTDTQYF. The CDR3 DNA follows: TGTGCCAGCCGAGGGCCCAACACAGATACGCAGTATTTT.

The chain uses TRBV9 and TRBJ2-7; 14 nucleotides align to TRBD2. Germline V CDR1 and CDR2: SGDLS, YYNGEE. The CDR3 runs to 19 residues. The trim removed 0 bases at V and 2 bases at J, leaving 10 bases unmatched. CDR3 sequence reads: CASSVGSGTSGGPAYEQYF. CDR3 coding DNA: TGTGCCAGCAGCGTAGGCTCCGGGACTAGCGGGGGCCCCGCCTACGAGCAGTACTTC. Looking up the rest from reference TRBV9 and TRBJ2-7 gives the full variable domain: DSGVTQTPKHLITATGQRVTLRCSPRSGDLSVYWYQQSLDQGLQFLIQYYNGEERAKGNILERFSAQQFPDLHSELNLSSLELGDSALYFCASSVGSGTSGGPAYEQYFGPGTRLTVT.

The chain's CDR3 is CASSLSLSGTEAFF. CDR3 coding DNA: TGTGCCAGCAGCCTATCATTGTCGGGCACTGAAGCTTTCTTT. The genes are TRBV11-2 and TRBJ1-1; D gene unclear. Germline V gene data show CDR1 as SGHAT and CDR2 as FQNNGV. This CDR3 comprises 14 residues. V was clipped by 5 bases and J by 4 bases, with 14 bases between them.

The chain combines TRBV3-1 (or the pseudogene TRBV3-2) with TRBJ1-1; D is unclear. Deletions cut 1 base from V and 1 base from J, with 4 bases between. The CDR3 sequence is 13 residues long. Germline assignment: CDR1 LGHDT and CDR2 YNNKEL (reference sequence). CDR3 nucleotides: TGTGCCAGCAGCCAAGCCAGGAACACTGAAGCTTTCTTT. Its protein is CASSQARNTEAFF.

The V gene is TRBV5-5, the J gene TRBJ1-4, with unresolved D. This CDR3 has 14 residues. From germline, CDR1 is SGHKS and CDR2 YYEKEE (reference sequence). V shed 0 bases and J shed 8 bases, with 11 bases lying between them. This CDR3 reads CASSLDVEPEKLFF. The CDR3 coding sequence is TGTGCCAGCAGCTTGGACGTAGAGCCCGAAAAACTGTTTTTT.

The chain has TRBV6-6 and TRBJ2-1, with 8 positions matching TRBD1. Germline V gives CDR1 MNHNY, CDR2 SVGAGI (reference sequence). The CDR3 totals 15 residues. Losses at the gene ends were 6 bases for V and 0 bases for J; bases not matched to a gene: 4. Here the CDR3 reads CASSQGAPSYNEQFF. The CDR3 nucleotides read TGTGCCAGCAGCCAGGGGGCCCCCTCCTACAATGAGCAGTTCTTC.

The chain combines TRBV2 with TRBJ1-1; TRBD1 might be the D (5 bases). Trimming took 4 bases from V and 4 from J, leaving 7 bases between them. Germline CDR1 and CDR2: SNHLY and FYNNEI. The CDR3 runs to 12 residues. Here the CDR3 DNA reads TGTGCCAGCAGTGCGACAGCCACTGAAGCTTTCTTT. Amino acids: CASSATATEAFF.

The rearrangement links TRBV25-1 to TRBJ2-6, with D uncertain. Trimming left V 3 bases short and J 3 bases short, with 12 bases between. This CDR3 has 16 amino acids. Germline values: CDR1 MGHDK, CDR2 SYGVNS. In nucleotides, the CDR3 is TGTGCCAGCAGTGACGTTCTGGGCAATGGGGCCAACGTCCTGACTTTC. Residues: CASSDVLGNGANVLTF.

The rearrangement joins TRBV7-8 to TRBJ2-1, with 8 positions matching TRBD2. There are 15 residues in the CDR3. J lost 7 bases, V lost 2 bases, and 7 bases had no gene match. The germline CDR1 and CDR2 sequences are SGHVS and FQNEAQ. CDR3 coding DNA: TGTGCCAGCAGCTTACCTCGGGGGGGCCTAAATGAGCAGTTCTTC. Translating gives CASSLPRGGLNEQFF.

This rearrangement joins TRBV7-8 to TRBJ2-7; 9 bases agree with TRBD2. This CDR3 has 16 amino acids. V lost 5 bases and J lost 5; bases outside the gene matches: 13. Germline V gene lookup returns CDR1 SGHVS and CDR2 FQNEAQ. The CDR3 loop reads CASSPRDSGRSHEQYF. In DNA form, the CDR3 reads TGTGCCAGCAGCCCCCGGGATAGCGGGAGATCCCACGAGCAGTACTTC. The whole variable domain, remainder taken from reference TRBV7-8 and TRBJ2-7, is GAGVSQSPRYKVAKRGQDVALRCDPISGHVSLFWYQQALGQGPEFLTYFQNEAQLDKSGLPSDRFFAERPEGSVSTLKIQRTQQEDSAVYLCASSPRDSGRSHEQYFGPGTRLTVT.

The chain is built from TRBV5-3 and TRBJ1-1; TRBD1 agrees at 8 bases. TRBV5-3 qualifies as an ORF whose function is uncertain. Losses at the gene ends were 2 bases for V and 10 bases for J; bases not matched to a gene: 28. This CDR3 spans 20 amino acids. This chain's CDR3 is CARSLQTPGQVYNNPLGAFF. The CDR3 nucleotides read TGTGCCAGAAGCTTACAAACACCGGGACAGGTCTATAATAATCCCCTCGGAGCTTTCTTT.

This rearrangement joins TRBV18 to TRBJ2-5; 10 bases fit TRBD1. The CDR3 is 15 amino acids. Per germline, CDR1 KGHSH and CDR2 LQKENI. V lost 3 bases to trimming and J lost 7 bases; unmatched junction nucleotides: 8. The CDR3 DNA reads TGTGCCAGCTCACCGGGGACAGGGGACCTTGGGACCCAGTACTTC. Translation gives CASSPGTGDLGTQYF.

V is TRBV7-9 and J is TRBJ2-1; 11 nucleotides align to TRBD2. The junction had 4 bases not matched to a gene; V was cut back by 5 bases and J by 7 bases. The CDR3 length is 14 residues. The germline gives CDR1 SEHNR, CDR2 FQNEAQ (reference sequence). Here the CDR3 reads CASSRLAGLNEQFF. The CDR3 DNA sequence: TGTGCCAGCAGCCGACTAGCGGGATTAAATGAGCAGTTCTTC.

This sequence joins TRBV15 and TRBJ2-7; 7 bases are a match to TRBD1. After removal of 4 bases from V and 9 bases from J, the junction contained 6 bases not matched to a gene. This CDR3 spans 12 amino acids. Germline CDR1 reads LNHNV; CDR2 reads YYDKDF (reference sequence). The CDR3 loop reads CATSKDRRGQYF. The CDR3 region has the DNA TGTGCCACCAGCAAGGACAGGAGAGGGCAGTACTTC.

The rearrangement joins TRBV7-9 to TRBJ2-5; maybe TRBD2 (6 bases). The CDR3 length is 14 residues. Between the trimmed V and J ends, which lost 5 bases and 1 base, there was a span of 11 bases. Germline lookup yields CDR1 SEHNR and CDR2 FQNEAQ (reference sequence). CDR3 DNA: TGTGCCAGCAGCCGTTCGGGGGTCCAAGAGACCCAGTACTTC. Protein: CASSRSGVQETQYF.